This TCR beta chain came from a study of post-analysis software for immune sequencing data. About the research overall: Relapsing-remitting, secondary progressive and progressive-relapsing multiple sclerosis were all included among the disease courses.

Prepared TCR beta cDNA libraries contained unique molecular identifiers. TCRdb called the PCR reads again in MiXCR, with one record for every CDR3 protein. The data hold more than 350,000 distinct CDR3 sequences, with 35% to 45% observed a single time. Details on this clonotype: What it binds is unknown.

Study results and caveats: Roughly five TRBV segments appeared more often in patients than in controls, and TRBV5-6, TRBV5-1 and TRBV20-1 were among these. When the samples were clustered directly with F measure, those that had been prepared in the same batch showed strong co-clustering.

The germline CDR1 and CDR2 sequences are SGDLS and YYNGEE. The V end lost 3 bases, the J end lost 8 bases, and 15 bases lay between the germline ends. The CDR3 spans 14 residues. Sequenced input: blood. The sequence was obtained from a girl aged 2-10 years with multiple sclerosis. The chain joins TRBV9 to TRBJ2-1, with a possible D match to TRBD1 (6 bases). This CDR3 reads CASSGEQGWDEQFF. The CDR3 DNA is TGTGCCAGCAGCGGAGAACAGGGTTGGGATGAGCAGTTCTTC.